The text below deals with one TCR beta chain. This CDR3 comprises 14 residues. Trimming took off 0 bases at V and 7 bases at J, with 8 bases between the two ends. The V gene's germline CDR1 is SGHDT and CDR2 YYEEEE. These data originate in a study of cytomegalovirus exposure and HLA in healthy donors. 13 Jbeta primers and 60 Vbeta primers were used for the PCR. The method was immunoSEQ multiplex PCR; TCRdb's version includes in-frame clones alone and lacks a portion of them. The sample lists about 120,000 clones, over 75% occurring once. The TCR sequence derives from a young man in good health and CMV-seropositive. The chain links TRBV5-6 to TRBJ1-6; D gene uncertain. Specimen: PBMCs. The CDR3 sequence: CASSLGRPNSPLHF. CDR3 DNA sequence: TGTGCCAGCAGCTTGGGGAGACCCAATTCACCCCTCCACTTT.